The present T cell receptor (beta chain) was sequenced within a study of blood T cell repertoires in COVID-19 (dated by TCRdb to about 2020). Context from the whole study: The collaborator samples originated in the United States, Italy and Spain and spanned the acute and convalescent phases of COVID-19. The material from the prospective study consisted of cDNA or gDNA derived from T cells, B-cell-depleted T cells, or PBMCs. Subjects who had been exposed to COVID-19, were actively infected with it, or had recovered from it provided the deeply sampled blood TCRbeta repertoires that made up the dataset. The repertoires were released in a freely available public database intended as a resource for research on the immune response to SARS-CoV-2. Samples were obtained from the ongoing ImmuneRACE study (first 160 participants) and from some 1,300 subjects provided by 6 global collaborators. A de-identified subject ID, COVID-19 status, age in years and sex were almost always included in the sample metadata. Where available, HLA class I and class II types were obtained from metadata supplied by the sample provider rather than from assay-based typing.

As regards this clone: Its antigen is unknown. Per-base quality was not reported, and no clone a single base away is much larger than it.

Trimming takes 5 bases off V and 5 bases off J; junction bases not matched to a gene: 4. CDR1 SNHLY and CDR2 FYNNEI were looked up in the germline V gene. The CDR3 starts with the cysteine, ends with the phenylalanine, and has 14 residues. Kept here is only the CDR3 DNA, which spans 42 bases and is read in frame from base 1. What the authors observed across the whole study: The quantity of clinical and demographic metadata differed by source and by participant and was supplied without curation.

TCRbeta CDR3 regions were amplified from genomic DNA by means of the immunoSEQ Assay, a bias-controlled multiplex PCR. As for the authors' bioinformatics: Within the assay, amplification of reference gene primers was used to estimate how many nucleated cells each sample contained. To quantify the absolute abundance of each unique TCRbeta CDR3 rearrangement, sequence reads were collapsed and filtered. For each sample, productive Simpson clonality was calculated by taking the square root of Simpson's diversity index across productive rearrangements. Here the immuneACCESS table is served through TCRdb, limited to in-frame sequences with V and J called. Missing clones are a known gap in these copies; in checked studies unresolved V genes cover under half, and the rest lacks a known reason. That table gives V, J and clone size, and the DNA gave D and trimming. Present in this sample are about 130,000 clones, about 74% of which were seen just once. 5.5% to 7.5% of the sample belongs to the ten largest clones.

One collaborating source in Seattle enrolled patients while the patients were actively infected and followed the patients over time throughout the course of disease. The collaborating institutions used their own protocols to collect whole blood in K2EDTA tubes. For TCRbeta analysis, collaborators shipped samples in one of three forms: frozen whole blood, isolated PBMCs, or DNA extracted from either of those sample types. Sequencing was carried out using peripheral blood. The sequence was obtained from an elderly man with COVID-19, enrolled during active disease. The chain employs TRBV2 and TRBJ1-5; 9 central nucleotides agree with TRBD1. CDR3 loop: CASSLQGADQPQHF. The DNA is TGTGCCAGCAGTTTACAGGGGGCGGATCAGCCCCAGCATTTT.